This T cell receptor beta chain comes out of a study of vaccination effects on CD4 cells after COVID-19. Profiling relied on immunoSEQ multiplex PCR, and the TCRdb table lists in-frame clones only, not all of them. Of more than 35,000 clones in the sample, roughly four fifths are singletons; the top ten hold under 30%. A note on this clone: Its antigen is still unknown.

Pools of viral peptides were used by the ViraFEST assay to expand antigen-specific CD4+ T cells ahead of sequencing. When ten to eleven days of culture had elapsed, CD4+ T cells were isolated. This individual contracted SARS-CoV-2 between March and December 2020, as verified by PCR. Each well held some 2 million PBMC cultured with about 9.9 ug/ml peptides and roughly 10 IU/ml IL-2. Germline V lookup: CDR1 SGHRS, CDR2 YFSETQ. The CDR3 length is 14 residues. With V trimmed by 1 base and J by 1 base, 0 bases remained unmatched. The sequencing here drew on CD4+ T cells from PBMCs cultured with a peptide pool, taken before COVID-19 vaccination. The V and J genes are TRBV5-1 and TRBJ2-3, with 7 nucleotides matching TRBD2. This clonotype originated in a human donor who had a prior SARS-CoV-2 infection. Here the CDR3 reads CASSLTSGTDTQYF. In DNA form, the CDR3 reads TGCGCCAGCAGCTTGACTAGCGGCACAGATACGCAGTATTTT.